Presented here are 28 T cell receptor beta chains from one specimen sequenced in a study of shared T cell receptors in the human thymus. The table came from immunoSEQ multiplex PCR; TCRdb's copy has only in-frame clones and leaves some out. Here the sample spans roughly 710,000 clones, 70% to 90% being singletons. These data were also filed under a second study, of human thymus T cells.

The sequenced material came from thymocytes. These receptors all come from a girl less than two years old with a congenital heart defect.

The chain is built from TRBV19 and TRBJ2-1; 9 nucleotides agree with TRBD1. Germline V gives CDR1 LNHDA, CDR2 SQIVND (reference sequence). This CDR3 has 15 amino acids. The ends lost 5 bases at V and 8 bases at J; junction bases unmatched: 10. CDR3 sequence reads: CASSPNRGRIDEQFF. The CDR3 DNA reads TGTGCCAGTAGTCCAAACAGGGGGCGAATTGATGAGCAGTTCTTC.

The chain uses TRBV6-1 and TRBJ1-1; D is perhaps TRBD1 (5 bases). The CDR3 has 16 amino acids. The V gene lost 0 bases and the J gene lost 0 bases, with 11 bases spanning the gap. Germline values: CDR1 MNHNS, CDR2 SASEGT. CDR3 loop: CASSEAVQGVNTEAFF. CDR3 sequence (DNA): TGTGCCAGCAGTGAAGCCGTGCAGGGCGTGAACACTGAAGCTTTCTTT.

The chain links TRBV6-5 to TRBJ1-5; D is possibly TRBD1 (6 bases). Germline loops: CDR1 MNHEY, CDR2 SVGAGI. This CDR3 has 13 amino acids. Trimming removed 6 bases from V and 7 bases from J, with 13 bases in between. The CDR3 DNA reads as TGTGCCAGCAGCACAGACAGGCGGCAGCCCCAGCATTTT. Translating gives CASSTDRRQPQHF.

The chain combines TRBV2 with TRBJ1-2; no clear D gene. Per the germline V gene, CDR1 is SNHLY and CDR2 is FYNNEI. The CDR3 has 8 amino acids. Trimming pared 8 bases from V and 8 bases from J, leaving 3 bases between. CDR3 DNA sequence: TGTGCCAGCGAGGGCTACACCTTC. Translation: CASEGYTF. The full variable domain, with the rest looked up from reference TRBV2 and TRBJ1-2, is EPEVTQTPSHQVTQMGQEVILRCVPISNHLYFYWYRQILGQKVEFLVSFYNNEISEKSEIFDDQFSVERPDGSNFTLKIRSTKLEDSAMYFCASEGYTFGSGTRLTVV.

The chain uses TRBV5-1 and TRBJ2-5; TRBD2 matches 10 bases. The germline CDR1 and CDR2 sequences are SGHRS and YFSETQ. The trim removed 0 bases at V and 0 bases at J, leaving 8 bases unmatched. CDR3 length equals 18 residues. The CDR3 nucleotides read TGCGCCAGCAGCTTGGCCGGGCTAGCGGGAGAGTACCAAGAGACCCAGTACTTC. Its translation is CASSLAGLAGEYQETQYF.

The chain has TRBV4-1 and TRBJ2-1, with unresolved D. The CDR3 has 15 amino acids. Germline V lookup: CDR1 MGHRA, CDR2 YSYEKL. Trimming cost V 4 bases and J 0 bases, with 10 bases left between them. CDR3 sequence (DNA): TGCGCCAGCAGCCCACGTAGTAGCTCCTACAATGAGCAGTTCTTC. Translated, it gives CASSPRSSSYNEQFF.

In DNA form, the CDR3 reads TGTGCCACCAGCGAAAGAGTCCCGGGTGGCTACACCTTC. Amino acid sequence: CATSERVPGGYTF. The J gene is TRBJ1-2, the V gene TRBV15; D unclear. Germline V gene lookup returns CDR1 LNHNV and CDR2 YYDKDF (reference sequence). The length of the CDR3 is 13 residues. Deletions cut 5 bases from V and 7 bases from J, with 14 bases between.

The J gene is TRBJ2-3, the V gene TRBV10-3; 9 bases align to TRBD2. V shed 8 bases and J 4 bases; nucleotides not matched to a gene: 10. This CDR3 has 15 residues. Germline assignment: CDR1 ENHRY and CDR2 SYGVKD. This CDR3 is CAIRGALAGADTQYF. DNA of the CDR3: TGTGCCATCCGGGGGGCCTTAGCGGGGGCAGATACGCAGTATTTT.

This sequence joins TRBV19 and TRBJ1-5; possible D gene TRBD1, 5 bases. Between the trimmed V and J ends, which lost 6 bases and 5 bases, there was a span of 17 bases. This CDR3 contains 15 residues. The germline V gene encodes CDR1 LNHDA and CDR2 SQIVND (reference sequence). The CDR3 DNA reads TGTGCCAGTAGAAAAACCAGGTGGGGGGATCAGCCCCAGCATTTT. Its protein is CASRKTRWGDQPQHF.

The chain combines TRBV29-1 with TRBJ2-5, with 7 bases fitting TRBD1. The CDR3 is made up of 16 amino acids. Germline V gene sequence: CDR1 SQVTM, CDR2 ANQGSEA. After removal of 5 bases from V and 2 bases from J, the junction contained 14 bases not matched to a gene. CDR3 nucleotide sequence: TGCAGCGTTAGAAGGGGGCGCTTTGTGGATCAAGAGACCCAGTACTTC. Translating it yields CSVRRGRFVDQETQYF.

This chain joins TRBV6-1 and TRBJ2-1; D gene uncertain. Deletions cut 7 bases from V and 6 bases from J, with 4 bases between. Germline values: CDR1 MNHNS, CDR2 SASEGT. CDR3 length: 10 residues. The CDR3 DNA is TGTGCCAGCAATATCAATGAGCAGTTCTTC. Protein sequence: CASNINEQFF.

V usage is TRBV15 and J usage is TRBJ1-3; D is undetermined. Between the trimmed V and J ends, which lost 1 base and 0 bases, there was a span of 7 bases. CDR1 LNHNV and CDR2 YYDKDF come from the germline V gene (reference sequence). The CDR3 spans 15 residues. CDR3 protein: CATSRVQYSGNTIYF. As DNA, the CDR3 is TGTGCCACCAGCAGAGTACAGTACTCTGGAAACACCATATATTTT.

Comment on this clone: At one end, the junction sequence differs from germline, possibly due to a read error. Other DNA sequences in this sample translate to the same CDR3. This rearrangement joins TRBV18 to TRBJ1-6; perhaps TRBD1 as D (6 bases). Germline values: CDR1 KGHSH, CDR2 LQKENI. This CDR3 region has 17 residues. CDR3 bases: TGTGCCAGCTCACGTTTCCCGGACAGAGAAGTTAATTCCCCCCTCCACTTT. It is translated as CASSRFPDREVNSPLHF.

The CDR3 DNA is TGTGCCAGCAGCTTAGAGGTGCGGCAGCACTCTGGAAACACCATATATTTT. This codes for CASSLEVRQHSGNTIYF. The chain uses TRBV11-2 and TRBJ1-3; no definite D call. The CDR3 has 17 amino acids. CDR1 SGHAT and CDR2 FQNNGV come from the germline V gene. V lost 0 bases and J 0 bases, leaving 12 bases between the germline ends.

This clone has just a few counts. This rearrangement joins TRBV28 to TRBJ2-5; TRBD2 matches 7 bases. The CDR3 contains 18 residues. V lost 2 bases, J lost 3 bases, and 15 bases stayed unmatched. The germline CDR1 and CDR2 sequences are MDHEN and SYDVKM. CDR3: CASSLGEVGRGWKETQYF. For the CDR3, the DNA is TGTGCCAGCAGTTTAGGGGAGGTTGGGCGGGGGTGGAAAGAGACCCAGTACTTC.

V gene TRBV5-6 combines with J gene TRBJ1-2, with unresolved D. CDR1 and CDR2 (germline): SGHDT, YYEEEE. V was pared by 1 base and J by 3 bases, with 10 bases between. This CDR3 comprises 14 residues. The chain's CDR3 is CASSLYGLDYGYTF. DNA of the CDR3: TGTGCCAGCAGCTTGTACGGTCTGGACTATGGCTACACCTTC. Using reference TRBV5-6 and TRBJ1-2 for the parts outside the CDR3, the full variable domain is DAGVTQSPTHLIKTRGQQVTLRCSPKSGHDTVSWYQQALGQGPQFIFQYYEEEERQRGNFPDRFSGHQFPNYSSELNVNALLLGDSALYLCASSLYGLDYGYTFGSGTRLTVV.

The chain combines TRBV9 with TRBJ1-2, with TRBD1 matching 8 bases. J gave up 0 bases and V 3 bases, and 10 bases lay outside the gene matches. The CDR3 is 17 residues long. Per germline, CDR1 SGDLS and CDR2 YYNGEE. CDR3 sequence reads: CASSERRDRPANYGYTF. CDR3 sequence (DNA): TGTGCCAGCAGCGAGCGTCGGGACAGGCCAGCTAACTATGGCTACACCTTC. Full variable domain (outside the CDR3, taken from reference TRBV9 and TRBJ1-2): DSGVTQTPKHLITATGQRVTLRCSPRSGDLSVYWYQQSLDQGLQFLIQYYNGEERAKGNILERFSAQQFPDLHSELNLSSLELGDSALYFCASSERRDRPANYGYTFGSGTRLTVV.

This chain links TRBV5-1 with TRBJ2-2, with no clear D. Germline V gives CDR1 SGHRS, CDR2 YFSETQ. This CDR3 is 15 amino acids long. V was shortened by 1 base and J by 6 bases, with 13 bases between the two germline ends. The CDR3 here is CASSLRVETAGELFF. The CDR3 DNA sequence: TGCGCCAGCAGCTTGCGGGTAGAGACGGCCGGGGAGCTGTTTTTT.

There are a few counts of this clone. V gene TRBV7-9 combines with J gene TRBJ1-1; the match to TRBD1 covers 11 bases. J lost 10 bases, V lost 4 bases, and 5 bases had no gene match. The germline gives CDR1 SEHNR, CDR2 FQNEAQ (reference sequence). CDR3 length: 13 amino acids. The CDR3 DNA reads TGTGCCAGCAGCTGGACAGGGGGCAGAATAGCTTTCTTT. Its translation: CASSWTGGRIAFF.

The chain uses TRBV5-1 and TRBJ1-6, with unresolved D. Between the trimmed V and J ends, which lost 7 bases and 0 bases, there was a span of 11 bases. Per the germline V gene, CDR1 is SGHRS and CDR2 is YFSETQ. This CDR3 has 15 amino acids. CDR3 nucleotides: TGCGCCAGCCGAGGCCCGAGCTCCTATAATTCACCCCTCCACTTT. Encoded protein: CASRGPSSYNSPLHF. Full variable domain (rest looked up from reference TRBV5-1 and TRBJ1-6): KAGVTQTPRYLIKTRGQQVTLSCSPISGHRSVSWYQQTPGQGLQFLFEYFSETQRNKGNFPGRFSGRQFSNSRSEMNVSTLELGDSALYLCASRGPSSYNSPLHFGNGTRLTVT.

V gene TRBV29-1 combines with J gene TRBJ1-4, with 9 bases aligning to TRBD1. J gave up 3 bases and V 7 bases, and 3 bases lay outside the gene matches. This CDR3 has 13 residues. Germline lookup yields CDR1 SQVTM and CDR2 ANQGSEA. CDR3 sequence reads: CSATGGPNEKLFF. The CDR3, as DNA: TGCAGCGCGACAGGGGGTCCTAATGAAAAACTGTTTTTT. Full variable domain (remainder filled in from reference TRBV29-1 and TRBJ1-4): SAVISQKPSRDICQRGTSLTIQCQVDSQVTMMFWYRQQPGQSLTLIATANQGSEATYESGFVIDKFPISRPNLTFSTLTVSNMSPEDSSIYLCSATGGPNEKLFFGSGTQLSVL.

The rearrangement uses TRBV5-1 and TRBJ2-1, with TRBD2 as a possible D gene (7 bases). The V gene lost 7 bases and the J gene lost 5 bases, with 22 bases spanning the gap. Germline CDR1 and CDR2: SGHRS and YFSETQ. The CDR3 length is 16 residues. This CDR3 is CASASDGGRLHNEQFF. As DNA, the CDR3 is TGCGCCAGCGCAAGTGACGGGGGGCGCCTCCACAATGAGCAGTTCTTC.

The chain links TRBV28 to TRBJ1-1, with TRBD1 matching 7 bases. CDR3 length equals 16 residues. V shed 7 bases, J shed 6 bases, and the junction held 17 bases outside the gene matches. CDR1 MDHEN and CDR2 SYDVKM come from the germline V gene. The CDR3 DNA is TGTGCCAGCACCATGCAAGGCCCAGGGGGAGGATCTGAAGCTTTCTTT. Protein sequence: CASTMQGPGGGSEAFF.

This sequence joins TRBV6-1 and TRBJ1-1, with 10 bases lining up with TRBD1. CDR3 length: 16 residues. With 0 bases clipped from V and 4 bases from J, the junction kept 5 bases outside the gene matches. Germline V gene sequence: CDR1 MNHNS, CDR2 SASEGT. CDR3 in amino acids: CASSEARDRGVTEAFF. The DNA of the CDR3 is TGTGCCAGCAGTGAAGCGAGGGACAGGGGTGTCACTGAAGCTTTCTTT.

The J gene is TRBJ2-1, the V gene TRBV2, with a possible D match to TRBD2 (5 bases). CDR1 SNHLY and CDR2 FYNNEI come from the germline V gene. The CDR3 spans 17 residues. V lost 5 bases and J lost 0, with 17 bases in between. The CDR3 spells CASSCIRAACSYNEQFF. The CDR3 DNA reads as TGTGCCAGCAGTTGTATCAGAGCGGCCTGCTCCTACAATGAGCAGTTCTTC. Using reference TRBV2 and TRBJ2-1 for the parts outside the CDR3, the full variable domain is EPEVTQTPSHQVTQMGQEVILRCVPISNHLYFYWYRQILGQKVEFLVSFYNNEISEKSEIFDDQFSVERPDGSNFTLKIRSTKLEDSAMYFCASSCIRAACSYNEQFFGPGTRLTVL.

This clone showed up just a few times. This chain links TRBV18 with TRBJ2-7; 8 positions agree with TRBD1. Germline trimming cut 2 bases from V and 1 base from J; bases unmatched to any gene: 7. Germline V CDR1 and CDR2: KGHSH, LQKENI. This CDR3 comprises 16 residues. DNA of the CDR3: TGTGCCAGCTCACCAACCTCAACAGGGGGGTCCTACGAGCAGTACTTC. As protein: CASSPTSTGGSYEQYF.

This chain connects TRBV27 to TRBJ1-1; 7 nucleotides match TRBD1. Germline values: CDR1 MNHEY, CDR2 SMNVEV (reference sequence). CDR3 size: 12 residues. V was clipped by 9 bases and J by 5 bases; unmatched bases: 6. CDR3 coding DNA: TGTGCCAGACGAACAGGGGAAACTGAAGCTTTCTTT. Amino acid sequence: CARRTGETEAFF.

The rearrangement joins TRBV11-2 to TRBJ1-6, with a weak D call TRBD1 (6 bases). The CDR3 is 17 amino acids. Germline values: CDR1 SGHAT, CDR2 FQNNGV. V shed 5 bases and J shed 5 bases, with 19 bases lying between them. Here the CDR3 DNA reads TGTGCCAGCAGCCGAAACTTCCGGGACACTCATAATTCACCCCTCCACTTT. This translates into CASSRNFRDTHNSPLHF.